This T cell receptor (beta chain) is from a study of cytomegalovirus exposure and HLA in healthy donors. Overall study context: A data release that came early held 80 million or so unique TCRs from HLA-typed donors.

Per the germline V gene, CDR1 is SGHDT and CDR2 is YYEEEE. The CDR3 sequence is 15 residues long. The V end lost 1 base, the J end lost 7 bases, and 15 bases lay between the germline ends. PCR was performed using 60 Vbeta and 13 Jbeta primers. Method: immunoSEQ multiplex PCR; TCRdb's copy keeps in-frame clones and lacks some. The table has 150,000 to 200,000 clones, approximately 84% seen once; the top ten hold roughly 5%. The chain recombines TRBV5-6 with TRBJ1-5, with TRBD1 as a possible D gene (6 bases). The sequence was collected from a girl aged 10 to 17 in good health and CMV-seropositive. Input material: PBMCs. The CDR3 reads CASSLQGPPWQPQHF. CDR3 nucleotide sequence: TGTGCCAGCAGCTTGCAGGGGCCCCCTTGGCAGCCCCAGCATTTT.